The entry that follows covers one T cell receptor (beta chain) sequence. This entry comes from a study of blood T cell repertoires in COVID-19. TCRdb keeps only in-frame clones here, not all; method: immunoSEQ multiplex PCR. Of 150,000 to 200,000 clones listed, almost 85% are singletons. The J segment lost 6 bases and the V segment lost 2 bases, leaving 6 bases of the junction unmatched. The germline CDR1 and CDR2 sequences are SGHAT and FQNNGV. The CDR3 contains 15 residues. The sequence was collected from a man between 18 and 35 years old with active or convalescent COVID-19. The chain has TRBV11-2 and TRBJ2-1, with 8 bases lining up with TRBD1. Sequencing was performed on peripheral blood. CDR3 protein: CASSLLQGEGNEQFF. The CDR3 coding sequence is TGTGCCAGCAGCTTATTACAGGGGGAAGGCAATGAGCAGTTCTTC.